A selection of T cell receptor beta chains follows, all from one sample in a study of cytomegalovirus exposure and HLA in healthy donors. The data were produced by immunoSEQ multiplex PCR, yet TCRdb's version contains in-frame clones alone and is incomplete. The repertoire holds tens of thousands of clones, with 90% to 95% as singletons. Sequencing input: PBMCs. These receptors were taken from a woman aged 18-29 years in good health and CMV-seropositive. Both conserved end residues are part of each CDR3. D genes are given only for firm matches. Size is stated for part of the rows, as once, few or many counts, or as a class when the clone is expanded.

D gene,J gene,V gene,clone size,CDR3 DNA,CDR3 protein
.,TRBJ2-6,TRBV2,.,TGTGCCAGCACCGACCCTCCGAAGGGGCCCTCACAGTTTGGGGCCAACGTCCTGACTTTC,CASTDPPKGPSQFGANVLTF
TRBD1,TRBJ2-7,TRBV6-6,.,TGTGCCAGCAGTTACTCGGACAGGACCTACGAGCAGTACTTC,CASSYSDRTYEQYF
.,TRBJ1-1,TRBV9,.,TGTGCCAGCAGCGTAGGGCCAAACCCTAACACTGAAGCTTTCTTT,CASSVGPNPNTEAFF
.,TRBJ2-1,TRBV30,.,TGTGCCTGGAGGGAGGGGAGTGAGCAGTTCTTC,CAWREGSEQFF
TRBD2,TRBJ2-7,TRBV5-1,.,TGCGCCAGCAGCTTAGGGAGGGGTCGATCCTACGAGCAGTACTTC,CASSLGRGRSYEQYF
.,TRBJ2-5,TRBV19,few,TGTGCCAGTAGTCCATCTAGTCGGGAGACCCAGTACTTC,CASSPSSRETQYF
TRBD2,TRBJ2-1,TRBV6-5,.,TGTGCCAGCAGCGTTCTAGCGGGAGAGAACGAGCAGTTCTTC,CASSVLAGENEQFF
TRBD2,TRBJ2-2,TRBV30,.,TGTGCCTGGAGTATAGCGGGAGGGAACACCGGGGAGCTGTTTTTT,CAWSIAGGNTGELFF
.,TRBJ1-5,TRBV13,few,TGTGCCAGCAGCTTACAGAATCAGCCCCAGCATTTT,CASSLQNQPQHF
.,TRBJ1-1,TRBV10-3,.,TGTGCCATCAGTGAGGCCAGGGATAACACTGAAGCTTTCTTT,CAISEARDNTEAFF
TRBD2,TRBJ2-5,TRBV18,.,TGTGCCAGCTCGCCGGACCTCCGGGGGGCCCAGTACTTC,CASSPDLRGAQYF
TRBD2,TRBJ2-7,TRBV7-2,.,TGTGCCAGCACCACTCGGGGGGGCTCGGAGTACGAGCAGTACTTC,CASTTRGGSEYEQYF
.,TRBJ2-1,TRBV7-9,.,TGTGCCAGCAGCGCGGTCTACAATGAGCAGTTCTTC,CASSAVYNEQFF
.,TRBJ2-3,TRBV28,.,TGTGCCAGCGTCCCCTTCGGGGGGCCGGGTGTAACAGATACGCAGTATTTT,CASVPFGGPGVTDTQYF
.,TRBJ2-3,TRBV19,once,TGTGCCAGTAGTCGGTTTGTCAGCGGCACAGATACGCAGTATTTT,CASSRFVSGTDTQYF
TRBD1,TRBJ1-5,TRBV6-1,.,TGTGCCAGCAGAGGACAGGGGGCCTGGAGTCAGCCCCAGCATTTT,CASRGQGAWSQPQHF
.,TRBJ2-7,TRBV2,.,TGTGCCAGCAGGGCAAAAGGAGGGGGCAATGGCGAGCAGTACTTC,CASRAKGGGNGEQYF
.,TRBJ2-7,TRBV11-2,once,TGTGCCAGCAGCTTAGATGGCCCGCCCTACGAGCAGTACTTC,CASSLDGPPYEQYF
.,TRBJ2-7,TRBV5-5,.,TGTGCCAGCAGCGTGGGAGGAGGGTACGAGCAGTACTTC,CASSVGGGYEQYF
TRBD2,TRBJ2-2,TRBV11-2,.,TGTGCCAGCAGCCCCCCGGGACTACTCACCGGGGAGCTGTTTTTT,CASSPPGLLTGELFF
TRBD2,TRBJ2-1,TRBV6-1,.,TGTGCCAGCAGTGAGACTAGCGGGGGGGCAAGAGAGCAGTTCTTC,CASSETSGGAREQFF
.,TRBJ2-1,TRBV11-3,.,TGTGCCAGCAGCTCCGGGGACTCCTCCTACAATGAGCAGTTCTTC,CASSSGDSSYNEQFF
.,TRBJ2-7,TRBV7-9,.,TGTGCCACCCCACCGATTAGAGGGCCCAGTGACGAGCAGTACTTC,CATPPIRGPSDEQYF
.,TRBJ1-2,TRBV7-9,.,TGTGCCAGCAGCTTAGGCAGGGCGCACGGAGGCTACACCTTC,CASSLGRAHGGYTF
TRBD2,TRBJ2-5,TRBV4-2,many,TGTGCCAGCAGCCAAGACCCCAGCGGGGGGGCGGGGACCCAGTACTTC,CASSQDPSGGAGTQYF
TRBD2,TRBJ2-7,TRBV15,.,TGTGCCACCAGCCGGACTAGCGGGTCCTACGAGCAGTACTTC,CATSRTSGSYEQYF
TRBD1,TRBJ1-1,TRBV11-2,.,TGTGCCAGCAGCTTAGTTGACAGGGGATTCACTGAAGCTTTCTTT,CASSLVDRGFTEAFF
.,TRBJ1-2,TRBV29-1,.,TGCAGCGTTGAAGCAGTAGACTATGGCTACATCTTC,CSVEAVDYGYIF
.,TRBJ2-7,TRBV27,.,TGTGCCAGCAGTTTATCGGAGGTTGACGAGCAGTACTTC,CASSLSEVDEQYF
.,TRBJ1-5,TRBV6-6,once,TGTGCCAGCAGTTACTCAGGGCAGGGCAACCAGCCCCAGCATTTT,CASSYSGQGNQPQHF
.,TRBJ1-1,TRBV5-1,.,TGCGCCAGCAGCTCCGGTGGAGGGAGCACTGAAGCTTTCTTT,CASSSGGGSTEAFF
TRBD2,TRBJ2-1,TRBV11-3,.,TGTGCCAGCAGCTTAGTAGGACTAGGTTTAGCTGAGCAGTTCTTC,CASSLVGLGLAEQFF
.,TRBJ1-2,TRBV29-1,.,TGCAGCGTTAAGGGCACCGAGGGCTATGGCTACACCTTC,CSVKGTEGYGYTF
.,TRBJ2-2,TRBV9,.,TGTGCCAGCAGCACCACGGCGAACACCGGGGAGCTGTTTTTT,CASSTTANTGELFF
TRBD1,TRBJ1-4,TRBV30,.,TGTGCCTGGAGTGTACTCGGACAGGCGGGTGAAAAACTGTTTTTT,CAWSVLGQAGEKLFF
.,TRBJ1-1,TRBV4-3,.,TGCGCCAGCAGCCAAGATCTGTCACAGGGAGTCTGGGTCACTGAAGCTTTCTTT,CASSQDLSQGVWVTEAFF
TRBD1,TRBJ1-2,TRBV7-9,.,TGTGCCAGCAGCCCATCAGACAGGGATGGCTACACCTTC,CASSPSDRDGYTF
.,TRBJ2-1,TRBV2,.,TGTGCCAGCATTCGTGGCCCCGGGAATGAGCAGTTCTTC,CASIRGPGNEQFF
TRBD1,TRBJ1-2,TRBV5-5,.,TGTGCCAGCAGCACCGGGACAGCTAACTATGGCTACACCTTC,CASSTGTANYGYTF
.,TRBJ2-3,TRBV2,.,TGTGCCAGCAGTGGACTCTTGAGCACAGATACGCAGTATTTT,CASSGLLSTDTQYF
.,TRBJ1-2,TRBV6-6,.,TGTGCCAGCAGTTTCCGGACAGCCAGCCGCGGCTACACCTTC,CASSFRTASRGYTF
.,TRBJ1-3,TRBV4-3,.,TGCGCCAGCAGCCAGGGCAGTTCCTCTGGAAACACCATATATTTT,CASSQGSSSGNTIYF
TRBD1,TRBJ1-6,TRBV4-2,.,TGTGCCAGCAGCCGAGAAGACTGGCAGGGGGCAGGTTCCGTTAATTCACCCCTCCACTTT,CASSREDWQGAGSVNSPLHF
TRBD1,TRBJ1-1,TRBV9,.,TGTGCCAGCAGCGAGTACGGGACAGCTGGGAAAGCTTTCTTT,CASSEYGTAGKAFF
.,TRBJ2-7,TRBV9,.,TGTGCCAGCAGCCCGTCAGGTTCCAGCTCCTACGAGCAGTACTTC,CASSPSGSSSYEQYF